This paragraph reports one T cell receptor beta chain. Its antigen is undetermined. Sequencing libraries for TCR beta were prepared with iRepertoire HTBI primers and Arm-PCR of CDR3 regions. TCRdb recomputed calls from the multiplex PCR reads with MiXCR, one row per CDR3 protein. Among about 530,000 distinct CDR3 sequences, more than 15% were seen once, and the ten largest hold just under 25%. The data derive from a study of regulatory T cells in long-lasting Graves disease. Broader study findings: With persistent disease, TRBV28, TRBJ1-2 and TRBJ2-5 were the favored segments.

Time point given: newly diagnosed GD, antithyroid drugs for less than 3 months. RNA isolated from PBMCs was used to make the TCR library. The V gene lost 4 bases and the J gene lost 4 bases, with 11 bases spanning the gap. Germline values: CDR1 DFQATT, CDR2 SNEGSKA (reference sequence). The CDR3 contains 13 residues. The same sample was also used in a study of T cells in Graves' hyperthyroidism and ophthalmopathy. That report notes: TCR CDR3 underwent first-round RT-PCR with the HTBI primer set.

The chain couples TRBV20-1 to TRBJ1-3; D is unresolved. Sequencing used peripheral blood mononuclear cells (PBMCs), obtained at new diagnosis, from a patient treated with antithyroid drugs. The TCR sequence derives from a woman aged 40 to 65 with Graves disease. CDR3: CSATLDGGNTIYF. Written as DNA, the CDR3 is TGCAGTGCTACCCTCGACGGAGGAAACACCATATATTTT.